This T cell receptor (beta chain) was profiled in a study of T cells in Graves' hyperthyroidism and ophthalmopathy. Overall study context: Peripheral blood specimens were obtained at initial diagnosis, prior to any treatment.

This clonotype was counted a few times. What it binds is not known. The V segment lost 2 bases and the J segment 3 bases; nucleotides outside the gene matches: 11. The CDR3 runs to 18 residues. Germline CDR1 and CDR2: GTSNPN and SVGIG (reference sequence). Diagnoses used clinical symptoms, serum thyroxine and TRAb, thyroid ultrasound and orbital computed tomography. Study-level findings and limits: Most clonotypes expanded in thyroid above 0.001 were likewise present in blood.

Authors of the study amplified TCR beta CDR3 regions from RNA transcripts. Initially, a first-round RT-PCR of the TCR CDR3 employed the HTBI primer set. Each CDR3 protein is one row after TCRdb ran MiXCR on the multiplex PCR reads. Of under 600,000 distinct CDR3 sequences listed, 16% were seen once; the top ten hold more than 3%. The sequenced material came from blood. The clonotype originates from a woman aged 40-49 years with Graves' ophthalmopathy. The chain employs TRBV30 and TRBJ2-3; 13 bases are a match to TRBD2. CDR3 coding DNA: TGTGCCTGGAGTTGGAGGACTAGCGGGAGTCGGGGTACAGATACGCAGTATTTT. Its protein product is CAWSWRTSGSRGTDTQYF.